What follows is one T cell receptor (beta chain) and its context. This clone appeared once. No cognate antigen has been identified for it. Per-base qualities were not stored, and no clone one base away is much larger. Taken from cysteine to phenylalanine, the CDR3 has 17 residues. The CDR3 DNA has 51 bases and is translated from base 1. CDR1 and CDR2 are drawn from the germline V gene: MNHNS, SASEGT. For this chain, trimming is 1 base at the V end and 2 bases at the J end, and the number of junction bases without a gene match is 5. The entry originates in a study of cytomegalovirus exposure and HLA in healthy donors (dated by TCRdb to the late 2010s). Looking at the study overall: According to an earlier analysis of 587 of the donors, 150 million to 200 million T cells yielded over 90 million unique TCR beta sequences and 250 to 350 Gb of sequence data. The aim of the study was to test whether cataloging public T cell receptors could identify signatures of past pathogen exposure. HLA typing included class I and class II loci at four-digit resolution. Using immunosequencing, the study profiled T cell repertoires from some 670 subjects and related those repertoires to cytomegalovirus serostatus. High-throughput TCR immunosequencing, statistical association of individual TCRs with disease status, and machine learning were combined to predict cytomegalovirus infection status. Typing coverage varied by locus: roughly 620-630 donors for A, B, C, DRB1 and DQB1; around 560 for DQA1; over 600 for DPA1; 450 to 480 for DPB1. Roughly 5 DR-DQ haplotypes were treated as single units for association and clustering because of strong linkage in the cohort. Roughly 300 gigabases of sequencing data and around 80 million unique TCR sequences made up an early release that covered several hundred HLA-typed donors. The genetic ancestry cluster associated with self-reported Caucasian donors included approximately 85% of the 398 genotyped donors. On average, about 200,000 unique TCR beta nucleotide sequences were sequenced per donor among some 420 genotyped donors of the cohort, with approximately 18% of those sequences being non-productive. In a later analysis, previously published TCR beta repertoires from fewer than 750 donors were re-analyzed and high-resolution HLA genotyping was added so that TCR occurrence patterns could be studied. Donor age, sex, ethnicity and CMV serostatus were compiled together with the repertoire data. All discovery cohort repertoires had been generated using a single sequencing platform. In an earlier analysis of 587 of the donors, high-throughput TCR beta sequencing was used to judge whether each TCR beta V gene segment behaved as functional or pseudogenic. In a later genetic analysis, genome-wide SNP genotypes for about three fifths of the roughly 670 donors were used, and that subset was treated as a discovery cohort. In addition to the first cohort of roughly 670 subjects, a separate validation cohort of about 120 different subjects was used. Rather than using new phenotypic data, the later analysis identified candidate immune exposures from TCR beta sequences and from how often those sequences occurred across donors.

Libraries were made using the immunoSEQ multiplex PCR assay. The multiplex PCR relied on a mix of 60 forward primers for TCR Vbeta segments and 13 reverse primers for TCR Jbeta segments. Amplification of the CDR3 region of rearranged TCR beta genes was performed with a multiplex PCR assay on genomic DNA. The amplified TCR beta libraries were sequenced on the Illumina HiSeq System as 87-base-pair reads. In the paper's pipeline: A later analysis tallied tens of millions of unique TCR beta chains across the 550 to 850 repertoires, and around 9.9 million of those chains were shared by two or more donors. To remove PCR and sequencing errors, raw reads were error-corrected and collapsed into unique sequences using a nearest-neighbor algorithm that merged closely related sequences. To assign V, D and J gene segments, CDR3 sequences were aligned to IMGT reference sequences. For a sequence to be retained, at least a six-nucleotide match to both a V gene segment and a J gene segment was required. Rearrangements were classified as productive when the CDR3 lacked stop codons and remained in frame with V and J, and all other rearrangements were classified as non-productive. Following IMGT convention, CDR3 was defined as the stretch from the second conserved V-encoded cysteine up to the conserved J-encoded phenylalanine. The earlier analysis of about 500 of the donors excluded sequences that lacked an unambiguous match to a single V gene segment. In an earlier analysis of 450 to 750 of the donors, a V segment was called functional when productive rearrangements were above 56.7%, and segregating when the standard deviation between donors exceeded 5%. To diagnose cytomegalovirus status from the catalog of TCR beta chain sequences, a statistical classification framework was built. In a later analysis, V and J genes were assigned by comparing TCR nucleotide sequences against IMGT/GENE-DB human TR gene sequences. A later analysis assigned CDR3 sequences and most-parsimonious VDJ recombination scenarios with the TCRdist pipeline. In a later analysis, each TCR beta chain was defined by its CDR3 amino acid sequence together with its V-gene family, and reads lacking a unique V-gene family were excluded. In a later analysis, around 650 highly shared, low-generation-probability nucleotide sequences were removed to address suspected cross-contamination and a sequencing artifact. For each public chain, a later analysis derived a clonal expansion index from normalized ranks of inferred template counts within each repertoire. Generation probabilities in a later analysis came from a VDJ recombination model fitted to out-of-frame rearrangements, and those results were checked against IGoR. A later analysis scored TCR-TCR, TCR-HLA and TCR-CMV co-occurrence with hypergeometric tests, applying a repertoire-size bias correction to TCR pairs. To estimate false discovery rates, a later analysis permuted the HLA or CMV assignments 20 times. In a later analysis, co-occurring TCRs were grouped with DBSCAN, and TCRdist sequence similarity was added when clustering was performed within HLA-allele-positive subsets. Repertoires with fewer than 30,000 or more than 120,000 public chains were left out of co-occurrence clustering, as were four to six repertoires with anomalous nucleotide sharing. Entries here come from immuneACCESS through TCRdb and include only in-frame sequences with V and J called. Some clones fail to appear in such tables; in the studies checked, an unresolved V gene covers under half of the shortfall, and the cause of the remainder is unknown. V, J and clone size are taken as reported in that table, and D and trimming were inferred from the DNA itself. Here the sample has some 190,000 clones; 70% to 90% occur a single time. Less than 2.5% of the sample belongs to the ten largest clones.

The cohort consisted of fewer than 700 healthy bone marrow donors. At the time of sampling, every cohort member was nominally healthy, though immune exposures that went unrecorded were likely present. The donor was CMV seronegative and belonged to the group of over 350 seronegative cohort members. A peripheral blood sample was collected from each donor, and TCR beta sequencing was performed on peripheral blood mononuclear cells. Genomic DNA was extracted from the blood cell samples with the Qiagen DNeasy Blood Extraction Kit. Results the study describes overall, beyond this receptor: Across donors, most TCR sequences were observed very rarely, whereas some public TCRs were present in many individuals. The study listed 170 or so TCR beta chains as associated with cytomegalovirus. HLA typing was unavailable for some donors at each locus, so association tests used only the typed subset. Because counts were too low, roughly 18 rarely observed V segments, including chromosome 9 orphons, were left out of the earlier analysis of 587 of the donors. The presence/absence analyses assumed that sequencing depth was roughly uniform across donors, and that assumption may not be true. Compared with the approximately 720-donor mean, donors in an Asian-associated ancestry cluster had fewer N-insertions in productive TCRs, according to a later genetic analysis. A later analysis associated approximately 17,000 TCR beta sequences with specific HLA alleles at a false discovery rate of 0.05. In vitro tests confirmed that three of the cytomegalovirus-associated TCR beta chains recognize cytomegalovirus antigens. V-gene and J-gene trimming of TCR beta chains was associated with a missense DCLRE1C variant in a later genetic analysis, and the association was replicated in an independent cohort. Correlated functional status among segregating V segments might be attributable to linkage disequilibrium, but an unknown experimental factor could not be ruled out. According to a later analysis, most CMV-associated TCR beta chains appeared to be HLA-restricted, and the HLA associations seemed to be driven largely by CMV exposure. Broadly in line with IMGT annotations, most TCR beta V segments showed up in productive rearrangements about 87% or about 30% of the time in an earlier analysis of around 600 of the donors. A further reported finding was that TCR beta sequences accurately predicted the HLA-A and HLA-B alleles for most subjects in the first cohort. When HLA alleles, especially DR and DQ, strongly co-occurred, TCR associations were difficult to assign to individual alleles. Immune exposure information for the cohort was limited to CMV serostatus. A cluster of highly shared sequence variants was judged likely to be a technical artifact of the sequencing pipeline. According to the authors, the approach could potentially be generalized to other disease states and immunological phenotypes. In a later analysis, several top co-occurrence clusters were reported to appear linked to parvovirus B19, influenza, CMV and Epstein-Barr virus. This cohort had only TCR beta chains sequenced, and the lack of alpha or paired-chain data limited which features could be detected. The classifier was reported to diagnose cytomegalovirus status with high specificity and sensitivity in both the original cohort and the validation cohort. Because the 87-base-pair reads could not distinguish some IMGT-functional V segments, including TRBV6-2 and TRBV6-3, those segments were excluded. According to a later analysis, TCR association rates differed among HLA loci, with DRB1 alleles showing the most associated TCRs and HLA-C alleles showing the fewest. A later analysis found that HLA-associated TCR beta chains were more clonally expanded and had lower generation probabilities than equally common non-associated chains.

The chain joins TRBV6-1 to TRBJ2-1, and TRBD2 aligns with 10 junction nucleotides. This TCR was recovered from a male donor in good health and CMV-seronegative. Sequencing was done on a sample of PBMCs. The DNA sequence follows: TGTGCCAGCAGTGAAGAGGGTCTAGCGGGAGCCTACAATGAGCAGTTCTTC. Translated, it reads CASSEEGLAGAYNEQFF.